These T cell receptor beta chains were read from a single sample in a study of preoperative IRX-2 immunotherapy in early breast cancer. Produced via immunoSEQ multiplex PCR; TCRdb's table is partial and in-frame only. The table includes some 19,000 clones, about 85% detected once. Source: lymph node tissue, taken after IRX-2 immunotherapy. The source is a human donor with breast cancer. The conserved cysteine and the conserved F or W are not part of the CDR3 here. Clone size appears in some rows only: once, few, many, or a class for an expanded clone.

J gene: TRBJ2-1; V gene: TRBV7-6; clone size: once; CDR3 protein: ASSSAGIYNEQF
J gene: TRBJ2-1; V gene: TRBV15; clone size: few; CDR3 protein: ATSRELLAMDNEQF
J gene: TRBJ1-1; V gene: TRBV11-3; clone size: .; CDR3 protein: ASSPDNLNTEAF
J gene: TRBJ1-1; V gene: TRBV29-1; clone size: .; CDR3 protein: SGKRQNTEAF
J gene: TRBJ1-1; V gene: TRBV30; clone size: .; CDR3 protein: AWSFGTDGEAF
J gene: TRBJ1-4; V gene: TRBV28; clone size: .; CDR3 protein: ASSRGQGREKLF
J gene: TRBJ2-5; V gene: TRBV30; clone size: .; CDR3 protein: AWSGGYQETQY
J gene: TRBJ1-2; V gene: TRBV25-1; clone size: .; CDR3 protein: ASSGQATNYGYT
J gene: TRBJ2-2; V gene: TRBV7-6; clone size: .; CDR3 protein: ASSLGVGATGELF
J gene: TRBJ2-7; V gene: TRBV18; clone size: .; CDR3 protein: ASSLGQGAYEQY
J gene: TRBJ2-7; V gene: TRBV30; clone size: once; CDR3 protein: AGNYRGRGEQY